The present entry profiles one T cell receptor (beta chain) with its context. Its antigen is as yet unknown. The RNA usage for each TCR library was around 3.5 ug of total RNA. TCRdb reprocessed the 5' RACE reads and stores each CDR3 protein as one record, lacking DNA. The specimen's table records around 450,000 distinct CDR3 sequences. Every donor provided one blood sample measuring about 2.3 ml. The data stem from a study of monozygotic twins with inflammatory bowel disease. Findings and limits, study-wide: For IBD patients, clonotypes shared with others were fewer than for healthy twins, especially with disease activity. The authors note that differing immunosuppressive treatments may have added variability to patient repertoires.

The CDR3 consists of 16 residues. Germline CDR1 is MNHEY and CDR2 is SMNVEV (reference sequence). The rearrangement links TRBV27 to TRBJ2-2; TCRdb reports TRBD1, a call that lacks DNA to check it against. The specimen sequenced was blood. The TCR comes from a human donor with ulcerative colitis or Crohn's disease, or a healthy co-twin of an affected twin (not recorded which). CDR3 sequence: CARHRDRVRTPGSCFF.